The 29 T cell receptor beta chains given below trace back to one sample, sequenced in a study of blood T cell repertoires in COVID-19. Sequencing used immunoSEQ multiplex PCR; TCRdb keeps in-frame clones, though not all of them. The data show tens of thousands of clones, with roughly 89% seen just once and less than 30% held by the top ten. Sequences were obtained from peripheral blood. The receptors originated from a man between 60 and 70 years old with active or convalescent COVID-19.

The rearrangement links TRBV7-9 to TRBJ1-5, with TRBD1 matching 9 bases. The trim removed 4 bases at V and 6 bases at J, leaving 4 bases unmatched. The CDR3 length is 14 residues. Per germline, CDR1 SEHNR and CDR2 FQNEAQ (reference sequence). CDR3 in amino acids: CASSSGGQGQPQHF. The CDR3 region has the DNA TGTGCCAGCAGCTCAGGGGGACAGGGTCAGCCCCAGCATTTT.

This chain connects TRBV5-4 to TRBJ2-1, with 8 bases that match TRBD2. The ends lost 3 bases at V and 7 bases at J; junction bases unmatched: 9. Germline values: CDR1 SGHNT, CDR2 YYREEE (reference sequence). This CDR3 has 15 amino acids. The CDR3 is CASSSGGSLGNEQFF. CDR3 sequence (DNA): TGTGCCAGCAGCTCGGGGGGGAGCCTCGGGAATGAGCAGTTCTTC.

The J gene is TRBJ2-3, the V gene TRBV5-1; perhaps TRBD2 as D (6 bases). V was clipped by 4 bases and J by 5 bases, with 14 bases between them. Germline V lookup: CDR1 SGHRS, CDR2 YFSETQ. There are 14 residues in the CDR3. CDR3 bases: TGCGCCAGCAGCGATGGGGCTAGCGTAGATACGCAGTATTTT. Translation gives CASSDGASVDTQYF. Looking up the rest from reference TRBV5-1 and TRBJ2-3 gives the full variable domain: KAGVTQTPRYLIKTRGQQVTLSCSPISGHRSVSWYQQTPGQGLQFLFEYFSETQRNKGNFPGRFSGRQFSNSRSEMNVSTLELGDSALYLCASSDGASVDTQYFGPGTRLTVL.

The rearrangement links TRBV25-1 to TRBJ2-7; the match to TRBD2 covers 8 bases. V shed 1 base, J shed 4 bases, and the junction held 3 bases outside the gene matches. Germline V gives CDR1 MGHDK, CDR2 SYGVNS. The CDR3 is 14 residues long. The DNA for the CDR3 is TGTGCCAGCAGTGAATCGGGAGGGAGGTACGAGCAGTACTTC. It translates to CASSESGGRYEQYF.

In its sample, this clone was seen once. This sequence joins TRBV12-3 or TRBV12-4 and TRBJ2-7; perhaps TRBD1 as D (5 bases). Trimming removed 5 bases from V and 3 bases from J, with 5 bases in between. CDR3 length: 11 amino acids. The CDR3: CASSQGYEQYF. For the CDR3, the DNA is TGTGCCAGCAGTCAGGGCTACGAGCAGTACTTC.

This rearrangement joins TRBV30 to TRBJ1-6; TRBD1 agrees at 7 bases. The germline V gene encodes CDR1 GTSNPN and CDR2 SVGIG (reference sequence). This CDR3 has 12 residues. The V segment lost 5 bases and the J segment 7 bases; nucleotides outside the gene matches: 2. The CDR3 here is CAWDRENSPLHF. The CDR3 DNA follows: TGTGCCTGGGACAGGGAGAATTCACCCCTCCACTTT.

This clone was detected only once. The chain combines TRBV5-6 with TRBJ2-7, with 10 positions matching TRBD2. CDR3 length: 14 residues. Germline assignment: CDR1 SGHDT and CDR2 YYEEEE. The trim removed 0 bases at V and 6 bases at J, leaving 3 bases unmatched. CDR3 sequence (DNA): TGTGCCAGCAGCTTGGGGACTAGCGGTGGCGAGCAGTACTTC. Its protein product is CASSLGTSGGEQYF.

The V and J genes are TRBV28 and TRBJ2-2; D is uncertain. CDR1 MDHEN and CDR2 SYDVKM come from the germline V gene. There are 14 residues in the CDR3. Trimming removed 3 bases at V and 1 base at J, with 6 bases between. CDR3 sequence reads: CASSFRLNTGELFF. DNA of the CDR3: TGTGCCAGCAGTTTCCGGTTGAACACCGGGGAGCTGTTTTTT.

This chain connects TRBV19 to TRBJ2-5; the match to TRBD1 covers 9 bases. Unmatched junction bases numbered 13, after V lost 4 bases and J lost 7 bases. The CDR3 is 16 amino acids. Germline V gene lookup returns CDR1 LNHDA and CDR2 SQIVND (reference sequence). The CDR3 bases are TGTGCCAGTAGTACCTTCCGGGACAGGGAAAACGTGACCCAGTACTTC. Translated: CASSTFRDRENVTQYF. The full variable domain, its missing parts supplied by reference TRBV19 and TRBJ2-5, is DGGITQSPKYLFRKEGQNVTLSCEQNLNHDAMYWYRQDPGQGLRLIYYSQIVNDFQKGDIAEGYSVSREKKESFPLTVTSAQKNPTAFYLCASSTFRDRENVTQYFGPGTRLLVL.

The chain carries TRBV7-3 and TRBJ2-2, with 7 bases identical to TRBD2. Germline CDR1 SGHTA, CDR2 FQGTGA. The CDR3 spans 15 residues. J was trimmed by 1 base and V by 4 bases; bases with no gene match: 3. The CDR3 protein is CASSSAGMNTGELFF. CDR3 coding DNA: TGTGCCAGCAGCTCAGCGGGAATGAACACCGGGGAGCTGTTTTTT. Filled out from reference TRBV7-3 and TRBJ2-2, the complete variable domain reads GAGVSQTPSNKVTEKGKYVELRCDPISGHTALYWYRQSLGQGPEFLIYFQGTGAADDSGLPNDRFFAVRPEGSVSTLKIQRTERGDSAVYLCASSSAGMNTGELFFGEGSRLTVL.

The chain has TRBV3-1 (or the pseudogene TRBV3-2) and TRBJ2-7, with 11 bases matching TRBD1. The CDR3 runs to 16 residues. Per the germline V gene, CDR1 is LGHDT and CDR2 is YNNKEL (reference sequence). Trimming cost V 2 bases and J 2 bases; bases outside gene matches: 5. The CDR3 bases are TGTGCCAGCAGCCAAACGGGACAGGGGGGCACCTACGAGCAGTACTTC. Amino acids: CASSQTGQGGTYEQYF.

This chain joins TRBV6-5 and TRBJ1-1; D not certain. From germline, CDR1 is MNHEY and CDR2 SVGAGI. V lost 8 bases and J 7 bases, leaving 11 bases between the germline ends. The CDR3 runs 11 residues. The CDR3 loop reads CASVRAGEAFF. Written as DNA, the CDR3 is TGTGCCAGCGTAAGGGCGGGTGAAGCTTTCTTT.

The V call is TRBV28, the J call TRBJ1-2, with D possibly matching TRBD1 (5 bases). The V gene's germline CDR1 is MDHEN and CDR2 SYDVKM. The CDR3 consists of 15 residues. Between the trimmed V and J ends, which lost 3 bases and 2 bases, there was a span of 13 bases. This chain's CDR3 is CASSFTGANNYGYTF. CDR3 sequence (DNA): TGTGCCAGCAGTTTCACAGGAGCTAACAACTATGGCTACACCTTC.

The CDR3 DNA reads as TGTGCCAGCAGCTTCGCCGGGACTAGCTTCACTAGCACAGATACGCAGTATTTT. Protein: CASSFAGTSFTSTDTQYF. This sequence joins TRBV7-9 and TRBJ2-3, with 9 bases matching TRBD2. The CDR3 spans 18 residues. The V and J ends lost 3 bases and 0 bases, in that order; junction bases with no gene match: 10. Germline loops: CDR1 SEHNR, CDR2 FQNEAQ (reference sequence).

The chain joins TRBV5-1 to TRBJ2-5; 7 bases map to TRBD2. The J segment lost 9 bases and the V segment lost 4 bases, leaving 6 bases of the junction unmatched. The CDR3 is 12 amino acids. Per germline, CDR1 SGHRS and CDR2 YFSETQ. The CDR3 region has the DNA TGCGCCAGCAGCACCGAGGGAGGGGCCCAGTACTTC. Amino acids: CASSTEGGAQYF. Drawing the rest from reference TRBV5-1 and TRBJ2-5, the complete variable domain is KAGVTQTPRYLIKTRGQQVTLSCSPISGHRSVSWYQQTPGQGLQFLFEYFSETQRNKGNFPGRFSGRQFSNSRSEMNVSTLELGDSALYLCASSTEGGAQYFGPGTRLLVL.

The chain carries TRBV28 and TRBJ2-1, with TRBD2 identical over 9 bases. Germline V lookup: CDR1 MDHEN, CDR2 SYDVKM. V was clipped by 5 bases and J by 5 bases; unmatched bases: 13. The CDR3 extends over 17 amino acids. CDR3 in amino acids: CASSAPGGVAGDNEQFF. In DNA form, the CDR3 reads TGTGCCAGCAGTGCGCCCGGCGGAGTAGCGGGAGACAATGAGCAGTTCTTC.

The gene calls are TRBV5-1 and TRBJ1-3; a possible D gene is TRBD1 (6 bases). CDR1 and CDR2 from the germline V gene are SGHRS and YFSETQ. Trimming cost V 5 bases and J 0 bases, with 15 bases left between them. The CDR3 consists of 16 residues. In DNA form, the CDR3 reads TGCGCCAGCAGTCAAACAGGGACCCTCTCTGGAAACACCATATATTTT. Translation gives CASSQTGTLSGNTIYF.

The genes are TRBV2 and TRBJ1-1; D gene unclear. Trimming removed 5 bases from V and 0 bases from J, with 10 bases in between. In germline, CDR1 is SNHLY, CDR2 FYNNEI. The CDR3 is 14 amino acids. As DNA, the CDR3 is TGTGCCAGCAGTTCGACGACTCTGAACACTGAAGCTTTCTTT. Amino acid sequence: CASSSTTLNTEAFF.

The chain combines TRBV28 with TRBJ2-1; D ambiguous. Germline V gene lookup returns CDR1 MDHEN and CDR2 SYDVKM. There are 12 residues in the CDR3. Trimming left V 5 bases short and J 4 bases short, with 6 bases between. The CDR3 nucleotides read TGTGCCAGCAGTGCGAATTACAATGAGCAGTTCTTC. This gives the protein CASSANYNEQFF. The full variable domain, with the rest looked up from reference TRBV28 and TRBJ2-1, is DVKVTQSSRYLVKRTGEKVFLECVQDMDHENMFWYRQDPGLGLRLIYFSYDVKMKEKGDIPEGYSVSREKKERFSLILESASTNQTSMYLCASSANYNEQFFGPGTRLTVL.

The chain couples TRBV28 to TRBJ1-2; D is perhaps TRBD1 (6 bases). The CDR3 loop spans 13 amino acids. The germline V and J ends were trimmed by 6 bases and 7 bases, with 15 bases remaining between them. CDR1 is MDHEN and CDR2 is SYDVKM in the germline V gene. CDR3 protein: CASSPDRRIGYTF. CDR3 DNA sequence: TGTGCCAGCAGCCCGGACAGACGGATTGGCTACACCTTC.

The chain uses TRBV19 and TRBJ1-5; 8 nucleotides agree with TRBD1. Germline values: CDR1 LNHDA, CDR2 SQIVND (reference sequence). The CDR3 has 15 residues. V was clipped by 7 bases and J by 1 base; unmatched bases: 6. This CDR3 reads CASTITGGSNQPQHF. In nucleotides, the CDR3 is TGTGCCAGTACCATCACAGGGGGGAGCAATCAGCCCCAGCATTTT.

V gene TRBV7-3 combines with J gene TRBJ1-1; 8 nucleotides line up with TRBD1. The CDR3 totals 14 residues. From germline, CDR1 is SGHTA and CDR2 FQGTGA. V was clipped by 6 bases and J by 3 bases; unmatched bases: 6. The CDR3 nucleotides are TGTGCCAGCAGTTACACAGGGGGGGACACTGAAGCTTTCTTT. This translates into CASSYTGGDTEAFF.

The CDR3 bases are TGTGCCAGCAGCCAAGGATACGGCGGGAGAGGTACCGGGGAGCTGTTTTTT. Translation: CASSQGYGGRGTGELFF. This rearrangement joins TRBV4-2 to TRBJ2-2, with 7 bases matching TRBD2. V was pared by 1 base and J by 5 bases, with 10 bases of the junction left unmatched. Germline V gene sequence: CDR1 LGHNA, CDR2 YNFKEQ. The CDR3 length is 17 residues.

This CDR3 reads CASSFTGEETQYF. For the CDR3, the DNA is TGTGCCAGCAGTTTCACAGGGGAGGAGACCCAGTACTTC. This chain uses TRBV5-5 with TRBJ2-5; 7 bases agree with TRBD1. Germline V gene lookup returns CDR1 SGHKS and CDR2 YYEKEE (reference sequence). The CDR3 is made up of 13 amino acids. After removal of 5 bases from V and 5 bases from J, the junction contained 6 bases not matched to a gene.

The chain is built from TRBV10-1 and TRBJ2-2; TRBD2 matches 7 bases. The CDR3 totals 19 residues. Germline CDR1 is WNHNN and CDR2 is SYGVQD (reference sequence). V gave up 0 bases and J gave up 0 bases; unmatched junction bases: 10. CDR3 protein: CASSESKGLAVANTGELFF. The CDR3 DNA reads TGCGCCAGCAGTGAGTCGAAGGGCCTAGCGGTCGCGAACACCGGGGAGCTGTTTTTT.

J is TRBJ2-2 and V is TRBV5-1; 13 bases fit TRBD2. Germline V gene sequence: CDR1 SGHRS, CDR2 YFSETQ. The length of the CDR3 is 16 residues. V lost 6 bases, J lost 5 bases, and 7 bases stayed unmatched. The CDR3 spells CASTGGLAGLTGELFF. In nucleotides, the CDR3 is TGCGCCAGCACCGGGGGACTAGCGGGACTAACCGGGGAGCTGTTTTTT.

The rearrangement joins TRBV29-1 to TRBJ2-1; TRBD2 aligns across 12 bases. J gave up 0 bases and V 1 base, and 4 bases lay outside the gene matches. Germline CDR1 and CDR2: SQVTM and ANQGSEA. The CDR3 loop spans 17 amino acids. CDR3 sequence (DNA): TGCAGCGTTGAAGGACTAGCGGGAGCCAGCTCCTACAATGAGCAGTTCTTC. This gives the protein CSVEGLAGASSYNEQFF.

V gene TRBV6-4 combines with J gene TRBJ2-1, with D uncertain. The CDR3 is made up of 14 amino acids. V was cut by 6 bases and J by 4 bases, with 13 bases left in between. Per germline, CDR1 MRHNA and CDR2 SNTAGT. CDR3 loop: CASSVLVGYNEQFF. In nucleotides, the CDR3 is TGTGCCAGCAGCGTCCTAGTCGGGTACAATGAGCAGTTCTTC.

This clone appeared a single time. This chain connects TRBV27 to TRBJ2-7; tentatively, D is TRBD2 (6 bases). V shed 4 bases and J shed 2 bases, with 15 bases lying between them. CDR3 size: 15 residues. Germline V gives CDR1 MNHEY, CDR2 SMNVEV (reference sequence). CDR3 residues: CASSYGPGLAYEQYF. The CDR3 DNA reads as TGTGCCAGCAGTTACGGACCGGGACTTGCCTACGAGCAGTACTTC.